The 3 T cell receptor beta chains presented below share a single source sample, sequenced in a study of T cell responses to AZD1222 COVID-19 vaccine. The repertoire was sequenced with immunoSEQ multiplex PCR; TCRdb's copy has only in-frame clones and lacks some. Found here are around 190,000 clones, roughly 92% of them singletons; the top ten hold 1.5% to 2%. The material sequenced was peripheral blood, taken 28 days after the second AZD1222 dose. The origin of the receptors is an adult who received the AZD1222 COVID-19 vaccine.

V usage is TRBV6-2 or TRBV6-3 and J usage is TRBJ2-7; D is undetermined. CDR1 is MNHEY and CDR2 is SVGEGT in the germline V gene. CDR3 size: 15 residues. V was clipped by 7 bases and J by 6 bases, with 22 bases between them. As DNA, the CDR3 is TGTGCCAGCATCCCTACCACCCGGGTATTCGGCGAGCAGTACTTC. It specifies CASIPTTRVFGEQYF.

This sequence joins TRBV19 and TRBJ2-1, with D tentatively TRBD1 (5 bases). From germline, CDR1 is LNHDA and CDR2 SQIVND (reference sequence). Deletions cut 3 bases from V and 3 bases from J, with 6 bases between. CDR3 length: 13 amino acids. Here the CDR3 reads CASSITGYNEQFF. The CDR3 DNA follows: TGTGCCAGTAGTATTACAGGCTACAATGAGCAGTTCTTC.

The V call is TRBV19, the J call TRBJ1-5, with TRBD1 matching over 7 bases. Germline V lookup: CDR1 LNHDA, CDR2 SQIVND (reference sequence). Trimming cost V 2 bases and J 1 base; bases outside gene matches: 8. The CDR3 is made up of 17 amino acids. Here the CDR3 DNA reads TGTGCCAGTAGTATATCCCGGACAGGTGTCAGCAATCAGCCCCAGCATTTT. This translates into CASSISRTGVSNQPQHF.